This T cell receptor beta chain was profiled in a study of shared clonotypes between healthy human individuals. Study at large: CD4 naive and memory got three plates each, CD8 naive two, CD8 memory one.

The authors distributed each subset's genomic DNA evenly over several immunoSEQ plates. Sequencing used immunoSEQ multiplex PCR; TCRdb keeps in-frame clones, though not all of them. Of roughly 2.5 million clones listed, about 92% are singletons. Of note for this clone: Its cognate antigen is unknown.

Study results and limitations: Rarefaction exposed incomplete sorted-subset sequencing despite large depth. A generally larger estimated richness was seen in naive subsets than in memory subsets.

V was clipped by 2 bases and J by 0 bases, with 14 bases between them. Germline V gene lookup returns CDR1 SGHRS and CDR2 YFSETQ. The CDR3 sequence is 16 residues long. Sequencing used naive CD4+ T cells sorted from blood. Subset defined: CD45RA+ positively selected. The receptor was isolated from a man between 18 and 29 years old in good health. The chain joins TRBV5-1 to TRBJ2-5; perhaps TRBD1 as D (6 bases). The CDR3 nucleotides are TGCGCCAGCAGCTTATCCGGGACACCGTACCAAGAGACCCAGTACTTC. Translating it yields CASSLSGTPYQETQYF.